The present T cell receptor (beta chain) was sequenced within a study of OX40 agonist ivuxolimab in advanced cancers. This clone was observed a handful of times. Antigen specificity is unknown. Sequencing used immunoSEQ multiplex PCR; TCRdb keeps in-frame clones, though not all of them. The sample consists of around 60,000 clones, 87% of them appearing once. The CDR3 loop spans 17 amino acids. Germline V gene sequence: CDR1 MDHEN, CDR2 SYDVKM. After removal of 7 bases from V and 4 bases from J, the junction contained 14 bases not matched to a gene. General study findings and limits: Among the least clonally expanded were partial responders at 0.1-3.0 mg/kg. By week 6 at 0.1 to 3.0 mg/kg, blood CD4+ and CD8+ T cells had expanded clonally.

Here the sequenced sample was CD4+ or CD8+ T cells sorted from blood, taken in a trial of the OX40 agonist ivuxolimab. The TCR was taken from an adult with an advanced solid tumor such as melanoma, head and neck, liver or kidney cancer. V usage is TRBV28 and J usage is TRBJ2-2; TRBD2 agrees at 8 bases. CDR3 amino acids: CASTPGRGGSGTGELFF. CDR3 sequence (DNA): TGTGCCAGCACCCCCGGGAGGGGTGGATCCGGCACCGGGGAGCTGTTTTTT.